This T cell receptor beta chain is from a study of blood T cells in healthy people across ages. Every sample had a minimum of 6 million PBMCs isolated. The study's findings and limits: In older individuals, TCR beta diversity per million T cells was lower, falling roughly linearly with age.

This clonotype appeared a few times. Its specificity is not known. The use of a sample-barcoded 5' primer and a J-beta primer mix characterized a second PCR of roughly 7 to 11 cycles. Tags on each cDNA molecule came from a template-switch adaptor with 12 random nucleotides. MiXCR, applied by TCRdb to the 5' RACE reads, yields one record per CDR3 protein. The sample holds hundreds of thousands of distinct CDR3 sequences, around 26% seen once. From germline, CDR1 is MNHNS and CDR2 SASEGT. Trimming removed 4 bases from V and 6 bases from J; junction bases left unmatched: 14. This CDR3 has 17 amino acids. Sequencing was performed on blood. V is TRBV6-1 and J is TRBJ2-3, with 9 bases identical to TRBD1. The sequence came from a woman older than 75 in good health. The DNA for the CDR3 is TGTGCCAGCAGTGCGCTACCGGGACAGGGCCTCGGTGATACGCAGTATTTT. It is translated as CASSALPGQGLGDTQYF.